This T cell receptor (beta chain) was captured by sequencing in a study of radiotherapy plus CTLA-4 blockade in lung cancer. Study-wide findings and caveats: Dynamics of early blood T cell clones, together with interferon-beta, were reportedly the best predictors of response. Researchers report tumor-derived TCR clones expanding in blood after radiotherapy plus ipilimumab.

V dropped 6 bases and J dropped 1 base, with 16 bases sitting between them. Germline V gene data show CDR1 as SGDLS and CDR2 as YYNGEE. This CDR3 spans 15 amino acids. Remarks on this clone: Its antigen is undetermined.

Profiling relied on immunoSEQ multiplex PCR, and the TCRdb table lists in-frame clones only, not all of them. The repertoire includes about 28,000 clones, 65% to 80% of them detected once, and 7% to 8% sits in the top ten. This clonotype originated in a human donor with non-small cell lung cancer who had stable disease on radiotherapy plus ipilimumab. This chain joins TRBV9 and TRBJ2-5, with D possibly called TRBD1 or TRBD2 (7 bases each). This material consisted of peripheral blood, taken from a patient treated with radiotherapy plus ipilimumab. The DNA of the CDR3 is TGTGCCAGCAACCGCAGGGGGGGCCCCCAAGAGACCCAGTACTTC. It is translated as CASNRRGGPQETQYF.